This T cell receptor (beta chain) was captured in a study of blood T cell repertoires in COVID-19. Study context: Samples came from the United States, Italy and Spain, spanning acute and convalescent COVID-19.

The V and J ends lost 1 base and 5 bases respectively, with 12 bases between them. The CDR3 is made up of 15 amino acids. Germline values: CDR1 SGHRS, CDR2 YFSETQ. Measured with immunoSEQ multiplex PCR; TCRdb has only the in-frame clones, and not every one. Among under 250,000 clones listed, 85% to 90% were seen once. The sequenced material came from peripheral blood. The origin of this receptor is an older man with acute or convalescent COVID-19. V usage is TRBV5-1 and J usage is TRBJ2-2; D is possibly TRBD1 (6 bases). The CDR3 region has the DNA TGCGCCAGCAGCTTGAGGACAGAACCTACCGGGGAGCTGTTTTTT. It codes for CASSLRTEPTGELFF.